This is a list of T cell receptor beta chains from one sample in a study of T-cell memory formation after mild COVID-19. TCRdb redid the calling of the 5' RACE reads with MiXCR, one entry per CDR3 protein. The sample carries around 250,000 distinct CDR3 sequences, about 17% recorded once. The sample comprised PBMCs or a T cell subset sorted from them (not recorded which). Source of these receptors: a man aged 18 to 30 who had mild COVID-19 (a few samples of this study predate the infection). Cell type and time point are not known. Both conserved end residues are part of each CDR3. Each record gives: J gene, V gene, D gene, clone size, CDR3 DNA, CDR3 protein. The D gene is left open where the match is weak. Part of the rows lack a size; the others show once, few, many or a class for expanded clones.

TRBJ1-1	TRBV20-1	.	few	TGCAGTGCACCGCCTCCCCTGGTGGCCGGCACTGAAGCTTTCTTT	CSAPPPLVAGTEAFF
TRBJ2-1	TRBV28	TRBD1	.	TGTGCCAGCAGTAGTGGGCGGGACAGGGGGCACAATGAGCAGTTCTTC	CASSSGRDRGHNEQFF
TRBJ2-5	TRBV10-3	.	few	TGTGCCATCAGTGTCGGGGTGGGGTTCGGAGAGACCCAGTACTTC	CAISVGVGFGETQYF
TRBJ2-1	TRBV7-8	TRBD1	many	TGTGCCAGCAGCTTATTCCGGGACAGCTTATACAATGAGCAGTTCTTC	CASSLFRDSLYNEQFF
TRBJ2-5	TRBV20-1	.	.	TGCAGTGCTAGGCAGGGCAGGGAGACCCAGTACTTC	CSARQGRETQYF
TRBJ2-7	TRBV4-1	.	few	TGCGCCAGCAGCTTGACTGTAGAGCAGGGGTACGAGCAGTACTTC	CASSLTVEQGYEQYF
TRBJ1-1	TRBV6-1	.	.	TGTGCCACCTCCGAGGGAGACAGGTCCGAAGCTTTCTTT	CATSEGDRSEAFF
TRBJ1-4	TRBV14	.	.	TGTGCCAGCAGCCAAAGGGGGAGGAAACTGTTTTTT	CASSQRGRKLFF
TRBJ1-6	TRBV4-3	.	.	TGCGCCAGCAGCCAAGACACCGGACCGATCCATCATTCACCCCTCCACTTT	CASSQDTGPIHHSPLHF
TRBJ2-3	TRBV12-3/TRBV12-4	TRBD2	many	TGTGCCAGCAGTTTGTTAGCGGGACCCACAGATACGCAGTATTTT	CASSLLAGPTDTQYF
TRBJ1-1	TRBV7-3	.	.	TGTGCCAGCAGACATAGGGTCGACACTGAAGCTTTCTTT	CASRHRVDTEAFF
TRBJ1-2	TRBV4-2	TRBD1	.	TGTGCCAGCAGCCAAGTGGGACAGAGTAACTATGGCTACACCTTC	CASSQVGQSNYGYTF
TRBJ2-5	TRBV20-1	.	few	TGCAGTGCTAGAGATGCCGGAAACCAAGAGACCCAGTACTTC	CSARDAGNQETQYF
TRBJ1-1	TRBV7-3	.	.	TGTGCCAGCAGCCGGGGTGCAAATGTCGAAGCTTTCTTT	CASSRGANVEAFF
TRBJ2-3	TRBV7-2	.	few	TGTGCCAGCAGCTTAAAGGGGACGGGTGGAGATACGCAGTATTTT	CASSLKGTGGDTQYF
TRBJ2-1	TRBV6-5	TRBD1	.	TGTGCCAGCAGGACAGGGGCCTACAATGAGCAGTTCTTC	CASRTGAYNEQFF
TRBJ2-5	TRBV7-9	TRBD1	.	TGTGCCAGCCGGGACACGAACAGGGGGCAGGAGACCCAGTACTTC	CASRDTNRGQETQYF
TRBJ2-3	TRBV5-1	.	few	TGCGCCAGCAGCTGGGAAGGGGGAAGGGCAGATACGCAGTATTTT	CASSWEGGRADTQYF
TRBJ2-7	TRBV7-6	.	few	TGTGCCAGCAGCTTGAACAGGGAGGTCCTTGACGAGCAGTACTTC	CASSLNREVLDEQYF
TRBJ1-2	TRBV29-1	.	few	TGCAGCGTCGGGGAGGTGGGGTATGGCTACACCTTC	CSVGEVGYGYTF
TRBJ2-7	TRBV30	TRBD1	few	TGTGCCTGGAGCTTAGCCGGGACAGGCTACGAGCAGTACTTC	CAWSLAGTGYEQYF
TRBJ2-3	TRBV6-2/TRBV6-3	.	.	TGTGCCAGCAGCACAGGGTTAAGCACAGATACGCAGTATTTT	CASSTGLSTDTQYF
TRBJ1-4	TRBV28	TRBD1	.	TGTGCCAGCAGATCACAGGGGGGAACTAATGAAAAACTGTTTTTT	CASRSQGGTNEKLFF
TRBJ2-3	TRBV5-1	TRBD1	few	TGCGCCAGCAGCTTTTTCGGGACAGGGGAAGATACGCAGTATTTT	CASSFFGTGEDTQYF
TRBJ1-4	TRBV4-2	.	.	TGTGCCAGCAGCCAAGGCCAGGGCAGGGGTAATGAAAAACTGTTTTTT	CASSQGQGRGNEKLFF
TRBJ2-2	TRBV7-8	.	many	TGTGCCAGCAGCTTAGAGCCTCAGGCGACCGGGGAGCTGTTTTTT	CASSLEPQATGELFF
TRBJ1-6	TRBV20-1	.	.	TGCAGTGCCAGGGTTCAGGGCTGGAATTCACCCCTCCACTTT	CSARVQGWNSPLHF
TRBJ1-1	TRBV7-9	.	.	TGTGCCAGCAGCTCGGACGACTGGACTGAAGCTTTCTTT	CASSSDDWTEAFF
TRBJ1-1	TRBV5-1	.	.	TGCGCCAGCAGCCCCCTCAGGGTAACTGAAGCTTTCTTT	CASSPLRVTEAFF
TRBJ1-5	TRBV19	TRBD1	.	TGTGCCAGTACCCGGACAGGGCATCAGCCCCAGCATTTT	CASTRTGHQPQHF
TRBJ1-2	TRBV27	TRBD1	few	TGTGCCAGCAGGAGGACAGGAGCTAACTATGGCTACACCTTC	CASRRTGANYGYTF
TRBJ1-5	TRBV6-5	.	.	TGTGCCAGCAGGTTAGCGAGCAATCAGCCCCAGCATTTT	CASRLASNQPQHF
TRBJ2-3	TRBV20-1	.	.	TGCAGTGCTAGCCTGACGGGTGTACGCACAGATACGCAGTATTTT	CSASLTGVRTDTQYF
TRBJ2-3	TRBV9	.	.	TGTGCCAGCAGCGTAGCTGACTGGGATACGCAGTATTTT	CASSVADWDTQYF
TRBJ2-5	TRBV12-3/TRBV12-4	.	few	TGTGCCAGCAGTTGGGGTATGGGGGAGACCCAGTACTTC	CASSWGMGETQYF